The T cell receptor beta chain described here comes from a study of cytomegalovirus exposure and HLA in healthy donors. Study overall: The roughly 120 validation repertoires matched the 666 first-cohort repertoires in platform, a later analysis reported.

In regard to this clone: Its antigen is unidentified.

This CDR3 spans 13 amino acids. The V gene's germline CDR1 is SGHTA and CDR2 FQGTGA. V was shortened by 0 bases and J by 4 bases, with 6 bases between the two germline ends. Whole-study results and caveats: Three CMV-associated chains were confirmed in vitro to be specific for CMV antigens.

Produced via immunoSEQ multiplex PCR; TCRdb's table is partial and in-frame only. The repertoire holds around 150,000 clones, approximately 89% seen once, with 4% to 5% in the top ten. The TCR sequence derives from a man between 18 and 29 years old in good health and CMV-seropositive. The sequencing sample was made of PBMCs. The V and J genes are TRBV7-3 and TRBJ1-1, with a weak D call TRBD1 (5 bases). Written as DNA, the CDR3 is TGTGCCAGCAGCTTAACAGGGGTCACTGAAGCTTTCTTT. It codes for CASSLTGVTEAFF.